The rows below give T cell receptor beta chains drawn from one sample of a study of T-cell memory formation after mild COVID-19. From the 5' RACE reads, TCRdb called clonotypes with MiXCR, one entry per CDR3 protein. The table shows 110,000 to 150,000 distinct CDR3 sequences, with 11% to 15% occurring only once. Source material: PBMCs or a T cell subset sorted from them (not recorded which). These receptors were taken from an adult woman who had mild COVID-19 (a few samples of this study predate the infection). Cell type and time point are not known. Both conserved end residues are part of each CDR3. A D gene is named only where the DNA matches it firmly. Rows may omit the clone size; those that give it use once, few, many or a size class.

TRBJ1-1	NA	TRBV29-1	NA	CSVLGRSNTEAFF	TGCAGCGTTTTAGGGCGTTCGAACACTGAAGCTTTCTTT
TRBJ2-7	few	TRBV7-9	NA	CASSLALWDEQYF	TGTGCCAGCAGCTTGGCCCTTTGGGACGAGCAGTACTTC
TRBJ2-1	many	TRBV5-5	NA	CASSLPGISNEQFF	TGTGCCAGCAGCCTACCCGGGATTTCCAATGAGCAGTTCTTC
TRBJ2-1	many	TRBV5-1	NA	CASSLGGFDEQFF	TGCGCCAGCAGCTTGGGGGGGTTCGATGAGCAGTTCTTC
TRBJ2-1	NA	TRBV12-3/TRBV12-4	NA	CASSHHEQFF	TGTGCCAGCAGCCATCATGAGCAGTTCTTC
TRBJ2-3	NA	TRBV24-1	NA	CATSGQRDSPRDTQYF	TGTGCCACCAGTGGGCAAAGGGACTCCCCCAGGGATACGCAGTATTTT
TRBJ2-7	few	TRBV20-1	NA	CSAREQGSSSYEQYF	TGCAGTGCTAGGGAACAGGGATCGAGCTCCTACGAGCAGTACTTC
TRBJ2-7	NA	TRBV6-5	TRBD1	CASSYGGTGGSFEQYF	TGTGCCAGCAGTTACGGGGGGACAGGGGGCTCTTTCGAGCAGTACTTC
TRBJ2-1	few	TRBV4-1	TRBD2	CASSPLGGENEQFF	TGCGCCAGCAGCCCTCTGGGAGGGGAGAATGAGCAGTTCTTC
TRBJ1-1	NA	TRBV5-1	NA	CASSLGDRAFF	TGCGCCAGCAGCTTGGGAGACAGGGCTTTCTTT
TRBJ1-1	NA	TRBV12-3/TRBV12-4	NA	CASRVFGATEAFF	TGTGCCAGCAGGGTCTTCGGGGCCACTGAAGCTTTCTTT
TRBJ2-1	NA	TRBV7-2	NA	CASTFTGYNEQFF	TGTGCCAGCACCTTCACAGGTTACAATGAGCAGTTCTTC
TRBJ2-7	few	TRBV9	TRBD2	CASSASPGRGDYEQYF	TGTGCCAGCAGCGCCTCCCCAGGGCGGGGGGACTACGAGCAGTACTTC
TRBJ1-2	few	TRBV7-8	NA	CASSLGSYGYTF	TGTGCCAGCAGCTTGGGGAGTTATGGCTACACCTTC
TRBJ2-7	few	TRBV29-1	NA	CSVWLGYEQYF	TGCAGCGTGTGGCTCGGCTACGAGCAGTACTTC
TRBJ1-1	few	TRBV6-5	NA	CASSYSNRDTEAFF	TGTGCCAGCAGTTACTCGAACAGGGACACTGAAGCTTTCTTT
TRBJ2-1	few	TRBV7-9	NA	CASSTPTGVYYNEQFF	TGTGCCAGCAGCACTCCCACGGGGGTTTACTACAATGAGCAGTTCTTC
TRBJ1-1	few	TRBV24-1	NA	CATSDPRSTEAFF	TGTGCCACCAGTGATCCCAGGTCTACTGAAGCTTTCTTT
TRBJ2-1	few	TRBV27	NA	CASSWRESSYNEQFF	TGTGCCAGCAGTTGGAGGGAGAGCTCCTACAATGAGCAGTTCTTC
TRBJ1-1	NA	TRBV29-1	NA	CSVEDRGGRLNTEAFF	TGCAGCGTTGAAGATCGTGGTGGCAGGTTGAACACTGAAGCTTTCTTT
TRBJ1-2	NA	TRBV5-1	NA	CASSFSREHGYTF	TGCGCCAGCAGCTTTTCTAGGGAGCATGGCTACACCTTC
TRBJ1-4	NA	TRBV4-3	TRBD1	CASSQDRTGAKTNEKLFF	TGCGCCAGCAGCCAAGATCGTACAGGGGCGAAAACTAATGAAAAACTGTTTTTT
TRBJ1-5	few	TRBV12-3/TRBV12-4	TRBD1	CASSTGQGGQPQHF	TGTGCCAGCAGTACCGGACAGGGAGGACAGCCCCAGCATTTT
TRBJ2-5	NA	TRBV7-9	TRBD2	CASSLPRELAGRETQYF	TGTGCCAGCAGCCTCCCGAGGGAGCTAGCGGGCCGGGAGACCCAGTACTTC
TRBJ2-7	NA	TRBV4-3	NA	CASSRVRESYEQYF	TGCGCCAGCAGCCGAGTCAGGGAATCCTACGAGCAGTACTTC
TRBJ2-6	few	TRBV12-3/TRBV12-4	NA	CASSLQQISGANVLTF	TGTGCCAGCAGTTTACAACAGATCTCTGGGGCCAACGTCCTGACTTTC
TRBJ2-1	NA	TRBV5-6	NA	CASSLGGSNEQFF	TGTGCCAGCAGCTTGGGTGGGTCAAATGAGCAGTTCTTC
TRBJ1-2	few	TRBV29-1	NA	CSVVGKYGYTF	TGCAGCGTTGTCGGCAAGTATGGCTACACCTTC
TRBJ2-5	many	TRBV7-9	NA	CASSSSMAKTQYF	TGTGCCAGCAGCTCTTCCATGGCTAAGACCCAGTACTTC
TRBJ2-7	NA	TRBV7-6	NA	CASSLTASEQYF	TGTGCCAGCAGCTTAACTGCATCCGAGCAGTACTTC
TRBJ1-2	NA	TRBV7-9	NA	CASSGNGVGGNYGYTF	TGTGCCAGCAGCGGCAATGGGGTCGGCGGGAACTATGGCTACACCTTC
TRBJ2-2	NA	TRBV24-1	TRBD1	CATSDLAHRGDTGELFF	TGTGCCACCAGTGATTTGGCCCACAGGGGGGACACCGGGGAGCTGTTTTTT
TRBJ2-7	NA	TRBV6-2/TRBV6-3	NA	CASSPAGFGAYEQYF	TGTGCCAGCAGTCCGGCAGGGTTCGGCGCCTACGAGCAGTACTTC
TRBJ2-1	few	TRBV7-6	NA	CASSPADHGTAVNEQFF	TGTGCCAGCAGCCCAGCCGATCACGGGACGGCGGTCAATGAGCAGTTCTTC
TRBJ1-4	few	TRBV23-1	NA	CASSQLIGEDEKLFF	TGCGCCAGCAGTCAATTGATAGGGGAGGATGAAAAACTGTTTTTT
TRBJ2-5	NA	TRBV12-3/TRBV12-4	NA	CASTSQVVQETQYF	TGTGCCAGCACCTCACAGGTGGTCCAAGAGACCCAGTACTTC
TRBJ1-1	NA	TRBV6-4	NA	CASSDRGPGTEAFF	TGTGCCAGCAGTGACAGGGGACCTGGGACTGAAGCTTTCTTT
TRBJ2-5	NA	TRBV6-1	NA	CASSEAWAASQETQYF	TGTGCCAGCAGTGAAGCGTGGGCAGCATCCCAAGAGACCCAGTACTTC
TRBJ2-5	NA	TRBV9	TRBD1	CASSVQGVQETQYF	TGTGCCAGCAGCGTTCAGGGGGTCCAAGAGACCCAGTACTTC
TRBJ2-7	NA	TRBV7-9	NA	CASSPPASYEQYF	TGTGCCAGCAGCCCACCCGCTTCCTACGAGCAGTACTTC
TRBJ2-5	NA	TRBV29-1	TRBD1	CSVAWTGEETQYF	TGCAGCGTAGCATGGACAGGGGAAGAGACCCAGTACTTC
TRBJ2-1	few	TRBV5-5	TRBD2	CASSKRLASYNEQFF	TGTGCCAGCAGCAAAAGACTAGCCTCCTACAATGAGCAGTTCTTC
TRBJ2-1	many	TRBV18	TRBD2	CASSPSGRGYNEQFF	TGTGCCAGCTCTCCTAGCGGGAGAGGCTACAATGAGCAGTTCTTC
TRBJ2-1	NA	TRBV24-1	NA	CATRPRWGGSYNEQFF	TGTGCCACCCGACCGAGATGGGGAGGCTCCTACAATGAGCAGTTCTTC
TRBJ2-3	NA	TRBV27	TRBD2	CASSSHLRGFSGSHADTQYF	TGTGCCAGCAGTTCCCACCTCCGGGGTTTCAGCGGGAGTCATGCAGATACGCAGTATTTT
TRBJ2-3	few	TRBV9	NA	CASSVASDTQYF	TGTGCCAGCAGCGTAGCTTCGGATACGCAGTATTTT
TRBJ2-4	few	TRBV24-1	TRBD1	CATRSRGPENIQYF	TGTGCCACCAGAAGCAGGGGGCCGGAAAACATTCAGTACTTC
TRBJ2-7	many	TRBV5-1	TRBD1	CASSPGTEEDEQYF	TGCGCCAGCAGCCCCGGGACAGAGGAAGACGAGCAGTACTTC
TRBJ2-3	NA	TRBV5-1	NA	CASSPEGF	TGCGCCAGCAGCCCCGAGGGGTTT
TRBJ2-1	NA	TRBV28	NA	CASSFLRVPYNEQFF	TGTGCCAGCAGTTTTTTAAGGGTGCCTTACAATGAGCAGTTCTTC
TRBJ2-3	many	TRBV12-3/TRBV12-4	TRBD2	CASSLGLAGATDTQYF	TGTGCCAGCAGCCTTGGACTAGCGGGGGCCACAGATACGCAGTATTTT
TRBJ2-5	few	TRBV7-3	NA	CASSLKTGGQETQYF	TGTGCCAGCAGCTTAAAAACCGGTGGGCAAGAGACCCAGTACTTC
TRBJ2-1	few	TRBV27	TRBD1	CASSFRTGSYNEQFF	TGTGCCAGCAGTTTCCGGACAGGTTCCTACAATGAGCAGTTCTTC
TRBJ2-3	NA	TRBV20-1	NA	CSASSSLDTDTQYF	TGCAGTGCTAGCTCATCGCTGGACACAGATACGCAGTATTTT
TRBJ2-7	NA	TRBV27	NA	CASSLRYLSEQYF	TGTGCCAGCAGTTTAAGGTATCTTAGCGAGCAGTACTTC